The 25 T cell receptor beta chains below come from one sample, sequenced in a study of cytomegalovirus exposure and HLA in healthy donors. PCR employed 60 Vbeta and 13 Jbeta primers. Generated by immunoSEQ multiplex PCR, the TCRdb table keeps only in-frame clones and is missing some. The data contain some 130,000 clones, around 80% of them singletons. Sequenced material: PBMCs. The receptors stem from a man younger than 40 in good health and CMV-seronegative.

This sequence joins TRBV28 and TRBJ2-1; D is undetermined. There are 15 residues in the CDR3. Germline lookup yields CDR1 MDHEN and CDR2 SYDVKM. V gave up 4 bases and J gave up 7 bases, with 17 bases separating them. The CDR3 sequence: CASSSSLSAVNEQFF. CDR3 DNA: TGTGCCAGCAGTTCGTCCCTCAGCGCAGTTAATGAGCAGTTCTTC.

This clone showed up just a few times. The chain uses TRBV4-1 and TRBJ1-1, with 9 bases matching TRBD1. The CDR3 has 15 amino acids. Germline lookup yields CDR1 MGHRA and CDR2 YSYEKL. The V and J ends lost 6 bases and 4 bases, in that order; junction bases with no gene match: 9. CDR3 sequence reads: CASSLGQGQITEAFF. CDR3 coding DNA: TGCGCCAGCAGTTTGGGACAGGGACAAATCACTGAAGCTTTCTTT.

The genes are TRBV5-1 and TRBJ2-7, with 7 bases fitting TRBD1. The CDR3 is 14 amino acids. Germline V lookup: CDR1 SGHRS, CDR2 YFSETQ. V shed 2 bases, J shed 5 bases, and the junction held 7 bases outside the gene matches. The CDR3 DNA sequence: TGCGCCAGCAGCTTAGAGACAGGGTCCCACGAGCAGTACTTC. It codes for CASSLETGSHEQYF.

The V gene is TRBV19, the J gene TRBJ1-2, with 8 bases identical to TRBD1. This CDR3 is 12 amino acids long. Germline assignment: CDR1 LNHDA and CDR2 SQIVND (reference sequence). The junction had 7 bases not matched to a gene; V was cut back by 5 bases and J by 11 bases. In nucleotides, the CDR3 is TGTGCCAGTAGTTTCGCGGACAGGGAGTACACCTTC. Encoded protein: CASSFADREYTF.

V gene TRBV20-1 combines with J gene TRBJ1-1; no reliable D call. With 5 bases removed from V and 11 bases from J, the gap between germline ends came to 6 bases. In germline, CDR1 is DFQATT, CDR2 SNEGSKA (reference sequence). The CDR3 is 8 residues long. This CDR3 is CSARRAFF. The CDR3 nucleotides read TGCAGTGCTCGCAGGGCTTTCTTT.

The chain has TRBV4-3 and TRBJ2-5; no firm D call. Germline V lookup: CDR1 LGHNA, CDR2 YSLEER. V was trimmed by 3 bases and J by 4 bases, leaving 12 bases between them. The CDR3 length is 14 residues. In nucleotides, the CDR3 is TGCGCCAGCAGCCAGGGTGGTAGCCCAGAGACCCAGTACTTC. Protein sequence: CASSQGGSPETQYF.

The chain uses TRBV7-9 and TRBJ2-7; tentative D call: TRBD1 (6 bases). CDR1 and CDR2 from the germline V gene are SEHNR and FQNEAQ (reference sequence). The CDR3 totals 13 residues. Trimming pared 1 base from V and 9 bases from J, leaving 13 bases between. CDR3 residues: CASSLVGATLQYF. The CDR3 DNA sequence: TGTGCCAGCAGCTTAGTGGGGGCCACGTTGCAGTACTTC.

This chain uses TRBV19 with TRBJ1-3, with TRBD1 matching over 8 bases. V lost 5 bases, J lost 4 bases, and 4 bases stayed unmatched. Germline V gene data show CDR1 as LNHDA and CDR2 as SQIVND (reference sequence). The CDR3 length is 14 residues. CDR3 in DNA: TGTGCCAGTAGTCAGGGGGCGATCGGAAACACCATATATTTT. Translation gives CASSQGAIGNTIYF.

This chain joins TRBV11-2 and TRBJ2-7, with 7 bases matching TRBD2. The germline gives CDR1 SGHAT, CDR2 FQNNGV. The CDR3 sequence is 13 residues long. J lost 7 bases, V lost 7 bases, and 10 bases had no gene match. The CDR3 reads CASTPVWGGEQYF. CDR3 nucleotides: TGTGCCAGCACCCCAGTGTGGGGAGGGGAGCAGTACTTC.

The chain joins TRBV2 to TRBJ2-7, with TRBD1 identical over 11 bases. CDR1 SNHLY and CDR2 FYNNEI come from the germline V gene. CDR3 length: 14 amino acids. The V and J ends lost 5 bases and 2 bases, in that order; junction bases with no gene match: 2. Here the CDR3 DNA reads TGTGCCAGCAGTCCGGGACAGGGGGCCTACGAGCAGTACTTC. Its protein product is CASSPGQGAYEQYF.

The chain carries TRBV6-5 and TRBJ2-5, with 8 bases aligning to TRBD1. Judging by the DNA end, TRBJ2-7 fits better; the J call may be wrong. CDR3 length equals 15 residues. CDR1 and CDR2 (germline): MNHEY, SVGAGI. The CDR3 DNA reads TGTGCCAGCAGTTACACACAGGGGGGAGTAGGCGAGCAGTACTTC. Residues: CASSYTQGGVGEQYF.

In nucleotides, the CDR3 is TGTGCCTGGAGTAGACAGGGTGTGAATGGCTACACCTTC. This codes for CAWSRQGVNGYTF. V is TRBV30 and J is TRBJ1-2; TRBD1 matches at 7 bases. CDR1 is GTSNPN and CDR2 is SVGIG in the germline V gene (reference sequence). V was clipped by 2 bases and J by 6 bases; unmatched bases: 6. There are 13 residues in the CDR3.

The chain couples TRBV5-4 to TRBJ2-5; 14 bases agree with TRBD2. The V gene end was trimmed by 0 bases and the J gene end by 5 bases; junction bases not matched to a gene: 6. Germline CDR1 reads SGHNT; CDR2 reads YYREEE (reference sequence). The CDR3 spans 17 residues. In nucleotides, the CDR3 is TGTGCCAGCAGCTTGGCAGGACTAGCGGGAGGACGGGAGACCCAGTACTTC. It is translated as CASSLAGLAGGRETQYF. The full variable domain, completed using reference TRBV5-4 and TRBJ2-5, is ETGVTQSPTHLIKTRGQQVTLRCSSQSGHNTVSWYQQALGQGPQFIFQYYREEENGRGNFPPRFSGLQFPNYSSELNVNALELDDSALYLCASSLAGLAGGRETQYFGPGTRLLVL.

V gene TRBV4-1 combines with J gene TRBJ1-4, with 11 bases that match TRBD1. Germline lookup yields CDR1 MGHRA and CDR2 YSYEKL. The CDR3 has 16 amino acids. The J segment lost 8 bases and the V segment lost 3 bases, leaving 8 bases of the junction unmatched. The CDR3 region is CASSHYSGTGGEKLFF. CDR3 coding DNA: TGCGCCAGCAGCCACTATTCCGGGACAGGGGGGGAAAAACTGTTTTTT.

This rearrangement joins TRBV6-5 to TRBJ2-7, with a tentative D call TRBD2 (5 bases). From germline, CDR1 is MNHEY and CDR2 SVGAGI. The CDR3 covers 14 residues. Trimming removed 6 bases from V and 3 bases from J, with 15 bases in between. The CDR3 DNA reads TGTGCCAGCAGGGGAGAGGACTGGAGCTACGAGCAGTACTTC. This gives the protein CASRGEDWSYEQYF.

The chain employs TRBV5-1 and TRBJ1-3; TRBD1 aligns across 7 bases. Germline V lookup: CDR1 SGHRS, CDR2 YFSETQ. The CDR3 loop spans 14 amino acids. V shed 6 bases, J shed 0 bases, and the junction held 3 bases outside the gene matches. This CDR3 reads CASTTGVSGNTIYF. In nucleotides, the CDR3 is TGCGCCAGCACAACAGGGGTCTCTGGAAACACCATATATTTT.

CDR3 residues: CSASEMWQGGKLFF. As DNA, the CDR3 is TGCAGCGCTTCTGAGATGTGGCAGGGGGGCAAACTGTTTTTT. The J gene is TRBJ1-4, the V gene TRBV29-1; 7 nucleotides line up with TRBD1. The V and J ends lost 7 bases and 11 bases, in that order; junction bases with no gene match: 16. Germline V gives CDR1 SQVTM, CDR2 ANQGSEA. This CDR3 is 14 amino acids long.

V is TRBV18 and J is TRBJ2-3; D is perhaps TRBD2 (5 bases). Trimming left V 0 bases short and J 6 bases short, with 10 bases between. The CDR3 spans 14 residues. CDR1 is KGHSH, CDR2 LQKENI, per germline. For the CDR3, the DNA is TGTGCCAGCTCACCACCGGGAGACGCGGATACGCAGTATTTT. Protein product: CASSPPGDADTQYF. Filled out from reference TRBV18 and TRBJ2-3, the complete variable domain reads NAGVMQNPRHLVRRRGQEARLRCSPMKGHSHVYWYRQLPEEGLKFMVYLQKENIIDESGMPKERFSAEFPKEGPSILRIQQVVRGDSAAYFCASSPPGDADTQYFGPGTRLTVL.

Only one count was recorded for this clone. The chain recombines TRBV5-4 with TRBJ2-5, with TRBD2 identical over 8 bases. From germline, CDR1 is SGHNT and CDR2 YYREEE (reference sequence). This CDR3 contains 16 residues. With 3 bases clipped from V and 2 bases from J, the junction kept 9 bases outside the gene matches. CDR3 sequence reads: CASSSPASGLQETQYF. CDR3 nucleotide sequence: TGTGCCAGCAGCTCCCCAGCTAGCGGGTTACAAGAGACCCAGTACTTC.

The chain joins TRBV19 to TRBJ1-2, with D perhaps TRBD1 (6 bases). CDR1 is LNHDA, CDR2 SQIVND, per germline (reference sequence). Trimming left V 10 bases short and J 4 bases short, with 16 bases between. The CDR3 runs to 13 residues. The CDR3 reads CATEGGGLYGYTF. In DNA, the CDR3 is TGTGCCACCGAAGGGGGGGGACTCTATGGCTACACCTTC. The complete variable domain, with remaining parts taken from reference TRBV19 and TRBJ1-2, reads DGGITQSPKYLFRKEGQNVTLSCEQNLNHDAMYWYRQDPGQGLRLIYYSQIVNDFQKGDIAEGYSVSREKKESFPLTVTSAQKNPTAFYLCATEGGGLYGYTFGSGTRLTVV.

This chain connects TRBV7-8 to TRBJ2-3; 8 nucleotides align to TRBD2. Germline CDR1 reads SGHVS; CDR2 reads FQNEAQ. CDR3 length: 16 amino acids. Trimming took 3 bases from V and 0 from J; bases not matched to a gene: 5. The CDR3, as DNA: TGTGCCAGCAGCTTGTTGTTAGCGGGGAGCACAGATACGCAGTATTTT. Amino acid sequence: CASSLLLAGSTDTQYF.

V gene TRBV4-1 combines with J gene TRBJ2-2, with D unresolved. The CDR3 runs 15 residues. Germline loops: CDR1 MGHRA, CDR2 YSYEKL. Trimming took 6 bases from V and 7 from J, leaving 18 bases between them. The CDR3 loop is CASSPYWSSFGELFF. Here the CDR3 DNA reads TGCGCCAGCAGTCCGTACTGGTCGAGTTTCGGGGAGCTGTTTTTT.

This sequence joins TRBV19 and TRBJ2-6; D uncertain. Looked up from germline, CDR1 is LNHDA and CDR2 is SQIVND (reference sequence). With 3 bases removed from V and 3 bases from J, the gap between germline ends came to 9 bases. The CDR3 is 15 residues long. DNA of the CDR3: TGTGCCAGTAGTATCTTGGCTGGTGGGGCCAACGTCCTGACTTTC. Translation: CASSILAGGANVLTF. The variable domain in full, with the rest retrieved from reference TRBV19 and TRBJ2-6, is DGGITQSPKYLFRKEGQNVTLSCEQNLNHDAMYWYRQDPGQGLRLIYYSQIVNDFQKGDIAEGYSVSREKKESFPLTVTSAQKNPTAFYLCASSILAGGANVLTFGAGSRLTVL.

The chain uses TRBV28 and TRBJ2-7; possible D gene TRBD2, 6 bases. Looked up from germline, CDR1 is MDHEN and CDR2 is SYDVKM. This CDR3 is 14 amino acids long. Trimming left V 3 bases short and J 2 bases short, with 11 bases between. The CDR3 reads CASSLAGTTYEQYF. In DNA, the CDR3 is TGTGCCAGCAGTTTGGCGGGAACCACCTACGAGCAGTACTTC.

This rearrangement joins TRBV7-2 to TRBJ1-4; maybe TRBD1 (5 bases). The CDR3 is 14 residues long. CDR1 SGHTA and CDR2 FQGNSA come from the germline V gene. Trimming removed 5 bases at V and 4 bases at J, with 11 bases between. CDR3 in amino acids: CASSPDSYNEKLFF. The CDR3 region has the DNA TGTGCCAGCAGCCCCGACAGCTATAATGAAAAACTGTTTTTT. The full variable domain, its missing parts supplied by reference TRBV7-2 and TRBJ1-4, is GAGVSQSPSNKVTEKGKDVELRCDPISGHTALYWYRQSLGQGLEFLIYFQGNSAPDKSGLPSDRFSAERTGGSVSTLTIQRTQQEDSAVYLCASSPDSYNEKLFFGSGTQLSVL.